The 3 T cell receptor beta chains below were found in one sample sequenced in a study of T cell changes during pregnancy in multiple sclerosis. This table comes from immunoSEQ multiplex PCR, and its TCRdb copy is limited to in-frame clones, with some not included. The table records about 59,000 clones, approximately 92% of them present only once. The source was CD4+ T cells from peripheral blood mononuclear cells, collected before pregnancy. These receptors came from a female donor with multiple sclerosis, enrolled in a pregnancy study.

This clone was picked up many times. The chain employs TRBV28 and TRBJ2-2; perhaps TRBD1 as D (5 bases). This CDR3 region has 14 residues. Looked up from germline, CDR1 is MDHEN and CDR2 is SYDVKM. V lost 6 bases, J lost 4 bases, and 12 bases lay in between. CDR3 sequence: CASRHQGGTGELFF. The CDR3 DNA is TGTGCCAGCAGACATCAGGGTGGCACCGGGGAGCTGTTTTTT. Based on the CDR3 plus reference TRBV28 and TRBJ2-2, the full variable domain is DVKVTQSSRYLVKRTGEKVFLECVQDMDHENMFWYRQDPGLGLRLIYFSYDVKMKEKGDIPEGYSVSREKKERFSLILESASTNQTSMYLCASRHQGGTGELFFGEGSRLTVL.

This chain links TRBV11-3 with TRBJ1-1; D gene uncertain. CDR1 is SGHNT, CDR2 YENEEA, per germline. The CDR3 spans 14 residues. Between the trimmed V and J ends, which lost 5 bases and 2 bases, there was a span of 12 bases. The CDR3 region is CASSPGRENTEAFF. In DNA form, the CDR3 reads TGTGCCAGCAGCCCTGGACGGGAAAACACTGAAGCTTTCTTT. Full variable domain (missing parts from reference TRBV11-3 and TRBJ1-1): EAGVVQSPRYKIIEKKQPVAFWCNPISGHNTLYWYLQNLGQGPELLIRYENEEAVDDSQLPKDRFSAERLKGVDSTLKIQPAELGDSAVYLCASSPGRENTEAFFGQGTRLTVV.

The J gene is TRBJ2-1, the V gene TRBV7-6; a possible D gene is TRBD2 (5 bases). The CDR3 sequence is 15 residues long. Deletions cut 4 bases from V and 7 bases from J, with 17 bases between. The germline V gene encodes CDR1 SGHVS and CDR2 FNYEAQ. The CDR3 region is CASSSDGISGNEQFF. The CDR3 DNA reads TGTGCCAGCAGCTCAGACGGGATATCGGGGAATGAGCAGTTCTTC.